This TCR beta chain was documented in a study of T-cell reconstitution after alpha-beta-depleted transplantation in children. The library targeted TCRbeta and was prepared with unique molecular identifiers. MiXCR, run by TCRdb on the PCR reads, gives a single entry per CDR3 protein. The sample contains 600,000 to 700,000 distinct CDR3 sequences, 13% of which appear only once. General study points: Several hundred graft clones that had expanded were reportedly the source of alpha-beta T cells about two months after transplant. One year post-transplant, T-cell counts and diversity were largely derived from T cells produced anew.

The trim removed 5 bases at V and 2 bases at J, leaving 5 bases unmatched. This CDR3 spans 14 amino acids. In its sample, this clonotype was seen a few times. As yet, its antigen is unknown. The receptor's source is a girl aged 2 to 9 with congenital amegakaryocytic thrombocytopenia, due to receive a stem cell transplant. The gene calls are TRBV12-3 or TRBV12-4 and TRBJ2-7; 8 bases match TRBD2. The sequences come from PBMCs, collected before TCRalphabeta/CD19-depleted stem cell transplant. The CDR3 sequence is CASSRREGPYEQYF. CDR3 DNA: TGTGCCAGCAGTCGACGGGAGGGCCCCTACGAGCAGTACTTC.